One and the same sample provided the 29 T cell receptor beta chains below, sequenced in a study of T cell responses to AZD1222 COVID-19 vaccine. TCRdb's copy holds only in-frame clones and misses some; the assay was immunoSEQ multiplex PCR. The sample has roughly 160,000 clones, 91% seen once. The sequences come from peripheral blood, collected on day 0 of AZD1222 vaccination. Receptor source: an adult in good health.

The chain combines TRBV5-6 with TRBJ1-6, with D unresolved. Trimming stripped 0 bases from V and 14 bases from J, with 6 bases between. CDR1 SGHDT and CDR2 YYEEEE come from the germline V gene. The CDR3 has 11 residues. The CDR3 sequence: CASSLGRSLHF. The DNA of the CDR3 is TGTGCCAGCAGCTTGGGCCGATCCCTCCACTTT.

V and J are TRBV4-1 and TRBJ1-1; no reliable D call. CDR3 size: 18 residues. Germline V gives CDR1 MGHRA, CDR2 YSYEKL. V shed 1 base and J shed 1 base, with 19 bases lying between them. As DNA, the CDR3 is TGCGCCAGCAGCCAAGTTAGTTTCGGGGTAGGTACGAACACTGAAGCTTTCTTT. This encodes CASSQVSFGVGTNTEAFF.

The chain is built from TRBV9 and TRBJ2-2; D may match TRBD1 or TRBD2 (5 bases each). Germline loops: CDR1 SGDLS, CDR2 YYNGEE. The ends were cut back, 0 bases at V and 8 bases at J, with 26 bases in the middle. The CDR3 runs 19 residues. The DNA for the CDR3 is TGTGCCAGCAGCGTAGCCGGAAGGGACCGAGGTTCTCCAAGAGGGGAGCTGTTTTTT. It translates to CASSVAGRDRGSPRGELFF.

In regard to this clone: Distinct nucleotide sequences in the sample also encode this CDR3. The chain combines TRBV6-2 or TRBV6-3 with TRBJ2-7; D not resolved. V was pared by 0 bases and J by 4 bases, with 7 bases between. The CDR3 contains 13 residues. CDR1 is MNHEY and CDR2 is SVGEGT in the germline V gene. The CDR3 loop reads CASSYSILYEQYF. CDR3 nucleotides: TGTGCCAGCAGTTACTCGATACTATACGAGCAGTACTTC.

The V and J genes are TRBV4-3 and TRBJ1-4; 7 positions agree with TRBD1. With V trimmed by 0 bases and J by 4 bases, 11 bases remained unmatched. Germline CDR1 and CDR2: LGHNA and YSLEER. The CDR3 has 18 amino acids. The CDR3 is CASSQERIRQGVNEKLFF. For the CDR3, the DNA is TGCGCCAGCAGCCAAGAAAGGATAAGGCAGGGGGTTAATGAAAAACTGTTTTTT.

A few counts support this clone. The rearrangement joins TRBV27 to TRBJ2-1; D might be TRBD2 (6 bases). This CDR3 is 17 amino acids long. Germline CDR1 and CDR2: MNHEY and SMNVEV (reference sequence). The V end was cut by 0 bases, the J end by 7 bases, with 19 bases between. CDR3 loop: CASSLSIWDSVGNEQFF. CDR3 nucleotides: TGTGCCAGCAGTTTATCGATATGGGACTCAGTCGGAAATGAGCAGTTCTTC.

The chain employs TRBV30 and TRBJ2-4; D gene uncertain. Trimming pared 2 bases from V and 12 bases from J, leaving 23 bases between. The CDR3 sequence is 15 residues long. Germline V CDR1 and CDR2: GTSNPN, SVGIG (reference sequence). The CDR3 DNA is TGTGCCTGGAGTCTATACCGGAACCCAACTGACACTCAGTACTTC. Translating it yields CAWSLYRNPTDTQYF.

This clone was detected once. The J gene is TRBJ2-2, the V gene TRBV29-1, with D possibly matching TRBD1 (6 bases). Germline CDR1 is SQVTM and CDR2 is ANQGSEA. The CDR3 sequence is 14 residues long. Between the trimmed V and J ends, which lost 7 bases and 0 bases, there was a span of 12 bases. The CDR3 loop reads CSGGGTSNTGELFF. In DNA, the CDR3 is TGCAGCGGGGGTGGGACATCGAACACCGGGGAGCTGTTTTTT.

CDR3 coding DNA: TGTGCCAGCAGTTACTGGGAGCCCGGGAAAATGAACACTGAAGCTTTCTTT. Translation gives CASSYWEPGKMNTEAFF. V and J are TRBV6-2 or TRBV6-3 and TRBJ1-1, with D unclear. The CDR3 contains 17 residues. Trimming stripped 1 base from V and 0 bases from J, with 15 bases between. CDR1 is MNHEY, CDR2 SVGEGT, per germline.

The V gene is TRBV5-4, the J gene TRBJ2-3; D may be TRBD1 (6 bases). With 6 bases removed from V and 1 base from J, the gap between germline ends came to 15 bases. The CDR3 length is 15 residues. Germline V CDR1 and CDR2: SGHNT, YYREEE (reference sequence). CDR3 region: CASTPPGHRTDTQYF. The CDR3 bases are TGTGCCAGCACCCCACCGGGACACCGCACAGATACGCAGTATTTT.

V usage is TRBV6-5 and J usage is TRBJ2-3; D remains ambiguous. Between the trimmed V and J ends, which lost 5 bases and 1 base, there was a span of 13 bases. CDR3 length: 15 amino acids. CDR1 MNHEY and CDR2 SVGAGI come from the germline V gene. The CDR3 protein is CASSRQGWGTDTQYF. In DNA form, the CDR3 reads TGTGCCAGCAGTCGCCAAGGGTGGGGCACAGATACGCAGTATTTT.

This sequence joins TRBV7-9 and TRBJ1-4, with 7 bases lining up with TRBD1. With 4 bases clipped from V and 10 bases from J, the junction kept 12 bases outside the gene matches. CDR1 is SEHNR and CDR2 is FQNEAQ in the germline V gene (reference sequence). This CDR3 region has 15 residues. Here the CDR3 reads CASSYGTAIERKLFF. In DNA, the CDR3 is TGTGCCAGCAGCTACGGGACAGCCATCGAAAGAAAACTGTTTTTT.

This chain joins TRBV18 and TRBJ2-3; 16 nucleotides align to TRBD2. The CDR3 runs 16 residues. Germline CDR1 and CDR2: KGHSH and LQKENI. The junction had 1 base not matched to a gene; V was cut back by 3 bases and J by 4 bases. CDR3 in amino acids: CASSPGLAGGPDTQYF. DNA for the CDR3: TGTGCCAGCTCACCGGGACTAGCGGGGGGGCCAGATACGCAGTATTTT. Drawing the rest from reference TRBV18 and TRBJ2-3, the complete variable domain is NAGVMQNPRHLVRRRGQEARLRCSPMKGHSHVYWYRQLPEEGLKFMVYLQKENIIDESGMPKERFSAEFPKEGPSILRIQQVVRGDSAAYFCASSPGLAGGPDTQYFGPGTRLTVL.

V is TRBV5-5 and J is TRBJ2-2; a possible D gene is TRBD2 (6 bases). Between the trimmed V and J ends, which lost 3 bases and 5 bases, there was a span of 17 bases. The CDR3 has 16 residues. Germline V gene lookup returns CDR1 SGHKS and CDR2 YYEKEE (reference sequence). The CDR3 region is CASSSPEGLETGELFF. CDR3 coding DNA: TGTGCCAGCAGCTCCCCGGAGGGGCTGGAAACCGGGGAGCTGTTTTTT.

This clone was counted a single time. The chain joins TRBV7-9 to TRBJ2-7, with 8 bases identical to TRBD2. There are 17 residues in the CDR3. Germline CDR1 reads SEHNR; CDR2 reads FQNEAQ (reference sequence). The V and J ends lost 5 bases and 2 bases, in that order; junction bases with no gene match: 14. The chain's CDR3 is CASSPPVLGGGPYEQYF. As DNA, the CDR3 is TGTGCCAGCAGCCCGCCGGTTCTGGGCGGGGGGCCCTACGAGCAGTACTTC. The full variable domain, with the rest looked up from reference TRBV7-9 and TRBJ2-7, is DTGVSQNPRHKITKRGQNVTFRCDPISEHNRLYWYRQTLGQGPEFLTYFQNEAQLEKSRLLSDRFSAERPKGSFSTLEIQRTEQGDSAMYLCASSPPVLGGGPYEQYFGPGTRLTVT.

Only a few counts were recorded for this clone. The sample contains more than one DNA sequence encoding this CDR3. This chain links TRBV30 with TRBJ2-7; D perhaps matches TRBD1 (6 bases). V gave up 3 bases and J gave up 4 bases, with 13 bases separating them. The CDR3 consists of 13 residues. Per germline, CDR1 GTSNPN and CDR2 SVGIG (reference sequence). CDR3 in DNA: TGTGCCTGGAGCGTCCTAGGGGGATACGAGCAGTACTTC. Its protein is CAWSVLGGYEQYF.

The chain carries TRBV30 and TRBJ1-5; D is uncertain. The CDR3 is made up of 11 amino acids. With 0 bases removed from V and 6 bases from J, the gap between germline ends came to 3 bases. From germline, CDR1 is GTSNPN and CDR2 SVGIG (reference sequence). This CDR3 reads CAWSVGQPQHF. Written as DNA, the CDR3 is TGTGCCTGGAGTGTTGGTCAGCCCCAGCATTTT. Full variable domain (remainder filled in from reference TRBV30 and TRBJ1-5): SQTIHQWPATLVQPVGSPLSLECTVEGTSNPNLYWYRQAAGRGLQLLFYSVGIGQISSEVPQNLSASRPQDRQFILSSKKLLLSDSGFYLCAWSVGQPQHFGDGTRLSIL.

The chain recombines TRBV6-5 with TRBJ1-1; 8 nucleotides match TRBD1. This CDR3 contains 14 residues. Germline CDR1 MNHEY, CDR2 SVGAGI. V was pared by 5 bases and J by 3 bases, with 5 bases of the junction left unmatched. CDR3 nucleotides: TGTGCCAGCAGTACGGACAGGGCTTACACTGAAGCTTTCTTT. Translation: CASSTDRAYTEAFF.

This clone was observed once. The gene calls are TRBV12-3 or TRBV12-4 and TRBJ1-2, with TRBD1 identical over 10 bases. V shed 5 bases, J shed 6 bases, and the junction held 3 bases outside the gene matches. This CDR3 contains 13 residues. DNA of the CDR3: TGTGCCAGCAGTGGAGGGACAGGGGATGGCTACACCTTC. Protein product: CASSGGTGDGYTF.

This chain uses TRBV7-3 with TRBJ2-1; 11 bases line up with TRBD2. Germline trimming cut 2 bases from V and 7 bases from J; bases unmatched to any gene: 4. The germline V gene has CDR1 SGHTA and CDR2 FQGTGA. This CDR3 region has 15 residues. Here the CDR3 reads CASSLRLAGMNEQFF. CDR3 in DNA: TGTGCCAGCAGCTTACGACTAGCGGGAATGAATGAGCAGTTCTTC.

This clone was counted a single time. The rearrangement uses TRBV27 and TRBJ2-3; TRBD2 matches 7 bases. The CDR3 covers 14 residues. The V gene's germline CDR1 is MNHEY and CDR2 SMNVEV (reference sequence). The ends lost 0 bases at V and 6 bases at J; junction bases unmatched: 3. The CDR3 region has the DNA TGTGCCAGCAGTTTATCCGCGGGAGTGGATACGCAGTATTTT. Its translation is CASSLSAGVDTQYF.

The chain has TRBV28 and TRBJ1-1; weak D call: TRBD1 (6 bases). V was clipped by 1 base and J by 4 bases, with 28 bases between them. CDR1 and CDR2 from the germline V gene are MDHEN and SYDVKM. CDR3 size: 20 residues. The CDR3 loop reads CASSLYRVMSAQGVGTEAFF. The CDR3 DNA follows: TGTGCCAGCAGTTTATATCGTGTTATGTCGGCACAGGGAGTAGGCACTGAAGCTTTCTTT.

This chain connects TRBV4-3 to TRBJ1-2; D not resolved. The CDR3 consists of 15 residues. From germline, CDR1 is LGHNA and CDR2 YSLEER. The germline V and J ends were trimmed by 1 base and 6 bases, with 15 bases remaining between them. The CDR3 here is CASSQAMNSKNGYTF. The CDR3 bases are TGCGCCAGCAGCCAAGCGATGAACTCGAAAAATGGCTACACCTTC.

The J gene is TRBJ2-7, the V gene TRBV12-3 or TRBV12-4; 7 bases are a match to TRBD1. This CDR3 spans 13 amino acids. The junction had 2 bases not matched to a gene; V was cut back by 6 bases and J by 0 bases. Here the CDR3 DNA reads TGTGCCAGCAGACGGGACAGCTCCTACGAGCAGTACTTC. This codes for CASRRDSSYEQYF.

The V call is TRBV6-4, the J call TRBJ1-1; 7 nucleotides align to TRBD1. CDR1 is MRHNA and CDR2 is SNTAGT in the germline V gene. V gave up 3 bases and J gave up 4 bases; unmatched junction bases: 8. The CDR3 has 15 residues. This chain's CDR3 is CASSELQGWTTEAFF. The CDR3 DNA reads TGTGCCAGCAGTGAGTTACAGGGGTGGACCACTGAAGCTTTCTTT.

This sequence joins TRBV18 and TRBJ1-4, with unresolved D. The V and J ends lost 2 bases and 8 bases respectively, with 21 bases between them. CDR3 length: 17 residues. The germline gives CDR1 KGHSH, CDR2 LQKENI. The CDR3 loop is CASSPKEGVRRGEKLFF. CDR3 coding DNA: TGTGCCAGCTCACCAAAGGAGGGCGTCCGTCGTGGGGAAAAACTGTTTTTT.

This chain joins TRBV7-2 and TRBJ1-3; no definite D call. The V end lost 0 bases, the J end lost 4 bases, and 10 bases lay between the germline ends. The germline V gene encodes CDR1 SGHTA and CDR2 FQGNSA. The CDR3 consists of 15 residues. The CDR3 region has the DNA TGTGCCAGCAGCTTAGCCAGACTAACGGGAAACACCATATATTTT. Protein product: CASSLARLTGNTIYF.

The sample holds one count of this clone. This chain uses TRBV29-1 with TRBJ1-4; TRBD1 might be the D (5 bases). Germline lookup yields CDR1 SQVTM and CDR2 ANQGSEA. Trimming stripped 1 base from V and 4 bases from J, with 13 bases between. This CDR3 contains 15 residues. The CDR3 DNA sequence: TGCAGCGTTGAAGGCTTAGGGGCAAGTAATGAAAAACTGTTTTTT. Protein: CSVEGLGASNEKLFF.

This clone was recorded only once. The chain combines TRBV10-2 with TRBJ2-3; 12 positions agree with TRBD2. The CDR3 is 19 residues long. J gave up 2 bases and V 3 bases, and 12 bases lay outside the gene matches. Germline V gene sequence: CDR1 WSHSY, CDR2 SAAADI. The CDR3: CASSERSLAGGRLTDTQYF. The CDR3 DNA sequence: TGCGCCAGCAGTGAAAGGTCGCTAGCGGGGGGGAGACTCACAGATACGCAGTATTTT.